This T cell receptor beta chain emerged from a study of blood T cell repertoires in COVID-19. Study information: COVID-19 samples collected from the United States, Italy and Spain covered acute and convalescent phases. T cells, B-cell-depleted T cells, or PBMCs supplied cDNA or gDNA.

As processed by the authors: Estimated nucleated cell counts came from reference gene primer amplification. Here immunoSEQ multiplex PCR was the method, and the copy in TCRdb shows in-frame clones only, minus some. The D gene and trimming were derived from the DNA, and the V and J assignments and clone size from that table. The sample records about 180,000 clones, roughly 84% being singletons. CDR1 MNHEY and CDR2 SVGAGI come from the germline V gene. The CDR3 totals 15 residues. The V and J ends lost 0 bases and 5 bases, in that order; junction bases with no gene match: 4. This clone was seen only once.

The clonotype originates from a woman older than 75 with acute or convalescent COVID-19. V and J are TRBV6-5 and TRBJ2-1; 7 bases are a match to TRBD2. Sequencing used peripheral blood. The CDR3: CASSYSPAGHNEQFF. The CDR3 DNA sequence: TGTGCCAGCAGTTACTCCCCAGCGGGGCACAATGAGCAGTTCTTC.